Included here is one T cell receptor (beta chain) sequence, with context. The table lists this clonotype with many counts. The clone's antigen remains unknown. No base-level quality is on record; no much larger clone is a single base apart. Library generation was performed with 5' RACE. For sequencing, an Illumina HiSeq 2000 was employed. Template switching added a universal primer binding site, and the final cDNA carried a unique molecular identifier that allowed TCR cDNA molecules to be counted accurately. First-strand cDNA for TCR alpha and beta chains was synthesized from specific primers in the conserved constant-segment region. To control for contamination, every cDNA library was double barcoded, receiving both a SMART-Mk sample barcode and Illumina barcodes. Two successive PCR steps introduced TruSeq adapter sequences along with Illumina sample barcodes. The Illumina HiSeq platform was used with custom primers to sequence TCR alpha and beta cDNA libraries. The authors' analysis ran thus. MiGEC was used to process raw reads and extract unique molecular identifiers, and MiXCR was used to find CDR3 positions. Recombination models were inferred per individual with the repgenHMM and IGoR tools using an EM algorithm. The tcR package in R was used for shared clonotype analysis, with sharing normalized by the product of cloneset sizes. To study raw recombination without the effects of thymic and clonal selection, out-of-frame nonproductive sequences were analyzed. TCRdb itself trimmed the public reads at Q25 with fastp, ran MiXCR and retained productive beta chains. Entries are consolidated by CDR3 protein sequence, retaining the most common genes and DNA. TCRdb's processing, not the authors' own work, is the source of the V and J calls. Here the sample has about 690,000 distinct CDR3 sequences; around 5.7% occur a single time. About 1.8% of the sample is taken by the ten largest.

This sample is drawn from a study of identical twins (dated by TCRdb to the mid-2010s). Some background on the complete study: TCR alpha and beta repertoires from monozygotic twins, unrelated adults of various ages and cord blood were deep-sequenced to test whether fetal clonotypes persist. Replicate twin experiments were performed at different times using different library preparation protocols to rule out contamination.

All donors were healthy Caucasians. The study also sequenced three unrelated non-twin adults: a male aged 18 to 29, a male aged 50 to 59 and a female aged 50 to 59. Miltenyi CD45RO+ enrichment and human naive T-cell isolation kits were used to isolate memory (CD45RO+) and naive T cells from PBMC. Counted from cysteine to phenylalanine, this CDR3 has 15 amino acids. Of all the DNA, just the CDR3 is kept, 45 bases in frame from base 1. Trimming removed 4 bases from V and 3 bases from J; the gene matches leave 6 bases unexplained. CDR1 and CDR2 are drawn from the germline V gene: SGHRS, YFSETQ. Overall study results and their limits: Because the same donors could not be followed over many years, the conclusions depended on cross-sectional statistical analysis. A weaker excess of twin sharing was found in beta out-of-frame sequences because the signal-to-noise ratio was lowered by fewer shared sequences. Invariant T cells such as MAIT and iNKT could partly confound zero-insertion analyses, though diverse VJ usage argued against this for most clonotypes. In monozygotic twins, out-of-frame TCR alpha sharing was systematically underestimated by recombination models, although the models agreed with sharing between unrelated individuals. Compared with coincidental sharing between unrelated individuals, an excess of low generation-probability sequences was observed among out-of-frame TCR alpha sequences shared between twins. Fewer insertions were carried by abundant cord blood beta clonotypes, a similar but weaker trend appeared in young adult naive repertoires, and no such trend appeared in memory repertoires.

Material: naive T cells sorted from blood. Read against the paper, the sample's cell subset or site label means: cells isolated with a human naive T-cell isolation kit. In this chain, TRBV5-1 is recombined with TRBJ2-2, with 7 bases in between that match TRBD1. The sequence was obtained from a young man in good health. This receptor carries the CDR3 CASSPRQGYTGELFF. The nucleotide sequence reads TGCGCCAGCAGCCCCAGACAGGGCTACACCGGGGAGCTGTTTTTT.